This T cell receptor beta chain stems from a study of T-cell memory formation after mild COVID-19. MiXCR, applied by TCRdb to the 5' RACE reads, yields one record per CDR3 protein. The table has just under 350,000 distinct CDR3 sequences, over 10% seen once; the top ten hold 20% to 25%. Worth noting for this clonotype: Its cognate antigen is unknown.

Trimming took 2 bases from V and 5 from J, leaving 12 bases between them. The CDR3 covers 14 residues. Germline-derived CDR1 and CDR2 are SEHNR and FQNEAQ (reference sequence). Study-wide points: Most CD4+ clones that shrank were in CM and EM, while CD8+ ones turned up in EMRA.

This sequence was found in a man between 18 and 29 years old who had mild COVID-19 (a few samples of this study predate the infection). Cell type and time point are not known. Material for sequencing was PBMCs or a T cell subset sorted from them (not recorded which). This chain links TRBV7-9 with TRBJ1-1; D not resolved. The CDR3 DNA is TGTGCCAGCAGCTTACCCTCTCGGCGGACTGAAGCTTTCTTT. Encoded protein: CASSLPSRRTEAFF.